This TCR beta chain comes out of a study of CD8 T cells in ankylosing spondylitis. This clonotype showed up just once. Its antigen is not known. The germline gene is not matched at one end of the junction; a read error may be the cause. TCRdb recomputed calls from the 5' RACE reads with MiXCR, one row per CDR3 protein. Here the sample spans a few hundred thousand distinct CDR3 sequences, around a tenth being singletons. Study results and caveats: One TCR beta motif, made up of 7 or 8 highly homologous variants, appeared characteristic of ankylosing spondylitis blood. From matched ankylosing spondylitis synovial fluid, disease-linked clones were reportedly recovered at significantly enriched levels. Previous work reported some of these motif variants in the synovial fluid and blood of reactive arthritis.

In germline, CDR1 is DFQATT, CDR2 SNEGSKA (reference sequence). This CDR3 is 17 amino acids long. Sequencing used blood, either unsorted or a sorted T cell fraction (not recorded which). The receptor was derived from a female donor with ankylosing spondylitis or in good health (not recorded which). The chain uses TRBV20-1 and TRBJ2-5; unclear D gene. The CDR3: CCAREPGLRPIPGTQYF. The CDR3 region has the DNA TGCTGTGCTAGAGAACCCGGTTTACGCCCGATTCCAGGGACCCAGTACTTC.